This T cell receptor (beta chain) was sequenced in a study of blood T cell repertoires in COVID-19. Across the whole study: Material from acute and convalescent COVID-19 was sourced from the United States, Italy and Spain.

The assay was immunoSEQ multiplex PCR, and TCRdb's table has in-frame clones only and misses some. This sample has some 190,000 clones; about 82% occur once, and the top ten carry approximately 5%. CDR1 and CDR2 (germline): SGHRS, YFSETQ. This CDR3 has 14 residues. Trimming left V 2 bases short and J 6 bases short, with 14 bases between. This chain uses TRBV5-1 with TRBJ2-5; D is uncertain. Material: PBMCs or T cells enriched from blood (not recorded which). The sequence was collected from a man aged 40-49 years with acute COVID-19. CDR3 nucleotide sequence: TGCGCCAGCAGCTTAGACCCCACAGTTAAGACCCAGTACTTC. Translated: CASSLDPTVKTQYF.